This TCR beta chain was sequenced for a study of T cell responses to AZD1222 COVID-19 vaccine. Whole-study results and caveats: Repertoire collection took place solely once the T cell response had peaked. Baseline seropositives among AZD1222 recipients totaled only five or six. Spike-specific TCR breadth and depth both grew after two AZD1222 doses. Researchers report vaccine-associated CD4 TCRs spanning spike, with dominance at 160-218 and 743-854.

Repertoires were generated with immunoSEQ multiplex PCR, while TCRdb's copy carries only in-frame clones and drops some. The sample records 26,000 or so clones, roughly 87% being singletons. Turning to this clone: Its antigen is undetermined.

V was trimmed by 2 bases and J by 1 base, leaving 6 bases between them. The CDR3 runs to 13 residues. CDR1 SGHVS and CDR2 FQNEAQ come from the germline V gene. Sequenced material: peripheral blood, taken 28 days after the second AZD1222 dose. The chain uses TRBV7-8 and TRBJ2-7; D uncertain. The clonotype was recovered from an adult who received the AZD1222 COVID-19 vaccine. CDR3 in amino acids: CASSLMESYEQYF. CDR3 DNA: TGTGCCAGCAGCTTAATGGAATCCTACGAGCAGTACTTC.